This T cell receptor beta chain was sequenced for a study of PD-1 blockade in classical Hodgkin lymphoma. Study-wide points: TCR diversity in CD4+, not CD8+, cells rose significantly by C4D1. Exclusion was applied to patients who started nivolumab under 1 year after ASCT. Baseline diversity was lower in partial responders and progressors than complete responders.

Sample time point: cycle 4 day 1 (C4D1), after 6 weeks of nivolumab. Every one of the patients relapsed after autologous stem cell transplantation (brentuximab vedotin exposure was variable). As regards this clone: The target antigen is unknown.

V lost 0 bases, J lost 1 base, and 13 bases lay in between. There are 16 residues in the CDR3. Germline lookup yields CDR1 SGDLS and CDR2 YYNGEE. TCRdb's table, derived via immunoSEQ multiplex PCR, lists solely in-frame clones and lacks some. Here the sample spans roughly 100,000 clones, more than 70% being singletons. The receptor was derived from a human donor with classical Hodgkin lymphoma. The starting material was peripheral blood mononuclear cells (PBMCs), obtained before the fourth cycle of nivolumab. The V call is TRBV9, the J call TRBJ2-5; D not resolved. CDR3 in DNA: TGTGCCAGCAGCGTAGTAGACGGCACGCCCCAAGAGACCCAGTACTTC. Translating it yields CASSVVDGTPQETQYF.